A selection of T cell receptor beta chains follows, all from one sample in a study of shared clonotypes between healthy human individuals. This table comes from immunoSEQ multiplex PCR, and its TCRdb copy is limited to in-frame clones, with some not included. Seen here are some 2,500,000 clones, over 85% observed once, and the top ten hold 0.36%. The sample comprised naive CD4+ T cells from PBMCs. The receptor set was obtained from a man between 18 and 35 years old in good health. Some clones in this sample may be carry-over from other donors' samples. Both conserved end residues are part of each CDR3. A D gene is named only where the DNA matches it firmly. Size values are once, few and many counts, or a class for expanded clones, and some rows have none.

-	-	TRBV28	TRBJ2-6	TGTGCCAGCAGCGGACAGTCCCCTGGTGGGGCCAACGTCCTGACTTTC	CASSGQSPGGANVLTF
-	TRBD1	TRBV6-5	TRBJ1-2	TGTGCCAGCCGGAAGGGACAGAACTATGGCTACACCTTC	CASRKGQNYGYTF
-	TRBD1	TRBV4-1	TRBJ2-2	TGCGCCAGCAGCCAAGTACAGGGGGCGCTGGCCGGGGAGCTGTTTTTT	CASSQVQGALAGELFF
once	-	TRBV7-3	TRBJ2-3	TGTGCCAGCAGCTTAGGGGTTTCTGCAGATACGCAGTATTTT	CASSLGVSADTQYF
-	TRBD1	TRBV4-2	TRBJ2-7	TGTGCCAGCAGCCAAGGAGGGACAGAAGCCTACGAGCAGTACTTC	CASSQGGTEAYEQYF
-	-	TRBV5-1	TRBJ2-6	TGCGCCAGCAGCCCAACCGGCTCCTCTGGGGCCAACGTCCTGACTTTC	CASSPTGSSGANVLTF
-	-	TRBV18	TRBJ2-2	TGTGCCAGCTCACCGTACGCCAGGGGGAACACCGGGGAGCTGTTTTTT	CASSPYARGNTGELFF
-	-	TRBV28	TRBJ1-2	TGTGCCAGCAGTTTAGCGGGCAGCCATATTTGGGGCTACACCTTC	CASSLAGSHIWGYTF
-	-	TRBV12-2	TRBJ2-3	TGTGCAAGCGAACCTACCCTGGGCACAGATACGCAGTATTTT	CASEPTLGTDTQYF
-	-	TRBV15	TRBJ2-7	TGTGCCACCAGCACTTTAAACCGGGGATGGCAGTACTTC	CATSTLNRGWQYF
-	-	TRBV5-6	TRBJ2-5	TGTGCCAGCAGCTACACGAAGGGGGGGAGGCAAGAGACCCAGTACTTC	CASSYTKGGRQETQYF
-	-	TRBV5-4	TRBJ2-5	TGTGCCAGCAGCACCGGGACACGCCGGACCCGGGGGGAGACCCAGTACTTC	CASSTGTRRTRGETQYF
-	-	TRBV19	TRBJ2-3	TGTGCCAGTACCTCCTGGGGCACAGATACGCAGTATTTT	CASTSWGTDTQYF
-	-	TRBV4-2	TRBJ2-7	TGTGCCAGCAGCCACTCGGGACTCTTTAGCCCCTACGAGCAGTACTTC	CASSHSGLFSPYEQYF